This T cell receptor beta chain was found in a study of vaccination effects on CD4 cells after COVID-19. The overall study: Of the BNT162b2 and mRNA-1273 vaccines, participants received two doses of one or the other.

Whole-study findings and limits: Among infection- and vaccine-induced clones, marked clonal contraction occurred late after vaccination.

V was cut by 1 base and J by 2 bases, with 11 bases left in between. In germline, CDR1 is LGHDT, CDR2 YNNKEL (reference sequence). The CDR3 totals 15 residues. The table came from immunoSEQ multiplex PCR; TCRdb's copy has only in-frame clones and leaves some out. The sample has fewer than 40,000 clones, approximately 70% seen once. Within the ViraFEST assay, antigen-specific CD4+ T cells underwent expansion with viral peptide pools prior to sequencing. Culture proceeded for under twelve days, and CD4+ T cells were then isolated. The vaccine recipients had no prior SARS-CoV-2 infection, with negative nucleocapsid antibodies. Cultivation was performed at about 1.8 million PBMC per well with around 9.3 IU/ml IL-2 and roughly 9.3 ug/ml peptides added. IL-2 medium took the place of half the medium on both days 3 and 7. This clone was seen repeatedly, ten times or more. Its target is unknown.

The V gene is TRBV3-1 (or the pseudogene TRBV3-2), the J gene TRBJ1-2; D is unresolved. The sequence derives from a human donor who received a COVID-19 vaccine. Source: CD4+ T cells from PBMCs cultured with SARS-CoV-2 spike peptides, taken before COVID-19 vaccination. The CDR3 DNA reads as TGTGCCAGCAGCCAAGGTCTGACGGCAAACTATGGCTACACCTTC. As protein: CASSQGLTANYGYTF.